This TCR beta chain stems from a study of blood T cell repertoires in COVID-19. The wider study: Acute and convalescent COVID-19 specimens originated in the United States, Italy and Spain. In each case, the material was cDNA or gDNA derived from T cells, B-cell-depleted T cells, or PBMCs.

The authors' processing: Reference gene primer amplification yielded estimated nucleated cell counts. Sequencing was performed with immunoSEQ multiplex PCR; in TCRdb, only in-frame clones are kept and a portion is missing. V and J calls and clone size come straight from that table; D and trimming were deduced from the DNA. The repertoire holds under 300,000 clones, with about 82% as singletons. V was pared by 1 base and J by 3 bases, with 13 bases between. Germline V gene lookup returns CDR1 SGHTA and CDR2 FQGNSA. The CDR3 length is 16 residues. The specimen was peripheral blood. This chain uses TRBV7-2 with TRBJ1-3; D remains ambiguous. The source is a man older than 75 with acute or convalescent COVID-19. This CDR3 is CASSLVEVSFGNTIYF. The CDR3 region has the DNA TGTGCCAGCAGCTTAGTAGAGGTATCGTTTGGAAACACCATATATTTT.